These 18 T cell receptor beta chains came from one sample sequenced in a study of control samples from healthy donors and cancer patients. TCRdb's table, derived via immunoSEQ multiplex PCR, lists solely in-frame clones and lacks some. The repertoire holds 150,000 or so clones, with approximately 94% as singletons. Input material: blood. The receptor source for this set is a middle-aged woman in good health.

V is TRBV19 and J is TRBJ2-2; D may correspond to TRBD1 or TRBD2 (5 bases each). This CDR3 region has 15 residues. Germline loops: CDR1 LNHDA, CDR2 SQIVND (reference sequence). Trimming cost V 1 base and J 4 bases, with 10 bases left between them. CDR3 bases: TGTGCCAGTAGTATAGTCAGGGAGAGCACCGGGGAGCTGTTTTTT. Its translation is CASSIVRESTGELFF.

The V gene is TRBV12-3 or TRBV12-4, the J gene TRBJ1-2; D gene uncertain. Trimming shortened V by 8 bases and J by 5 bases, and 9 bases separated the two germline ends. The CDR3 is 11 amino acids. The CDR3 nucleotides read TGTGCCAGCCACCGGGGATATGGCTACACCTTC. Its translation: CASHRGYGYTF.

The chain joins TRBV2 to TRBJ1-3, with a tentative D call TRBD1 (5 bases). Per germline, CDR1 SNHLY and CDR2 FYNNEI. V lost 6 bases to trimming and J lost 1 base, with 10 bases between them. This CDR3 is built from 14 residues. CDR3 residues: CASRIGGSGNTIYF. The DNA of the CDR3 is TGTGCCAGCAGGATTGGGGGGTCTGGAAACACCATATATTTT.

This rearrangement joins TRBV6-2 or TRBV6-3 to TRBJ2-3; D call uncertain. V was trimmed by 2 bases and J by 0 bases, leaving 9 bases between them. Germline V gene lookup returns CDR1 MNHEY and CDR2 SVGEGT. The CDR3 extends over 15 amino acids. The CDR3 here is CASSYQAASTDTQYF. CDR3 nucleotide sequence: TGTGCCAGCAGTTACCAAGCAGCTAGCACAGATACGCAGTATTTT.

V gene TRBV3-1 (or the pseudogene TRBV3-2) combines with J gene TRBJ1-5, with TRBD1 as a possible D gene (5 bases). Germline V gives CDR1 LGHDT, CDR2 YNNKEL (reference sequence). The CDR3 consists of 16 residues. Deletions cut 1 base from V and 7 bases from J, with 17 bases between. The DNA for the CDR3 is TGTGCCAGCAGCCAAGGTTCCGGGACCCGGCGGCAGCCCCAGCATTTT. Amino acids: CASSQGSGTRRQPQHF.

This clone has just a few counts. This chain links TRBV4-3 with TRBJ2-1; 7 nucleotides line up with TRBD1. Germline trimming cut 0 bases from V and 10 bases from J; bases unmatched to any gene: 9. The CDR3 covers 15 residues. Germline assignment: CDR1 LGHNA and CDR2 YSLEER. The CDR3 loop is CASSQDKGARGEQFF. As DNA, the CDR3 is TGCGCCAGCAGCCAAGACAAGGGGGCCCGAGGGGAGCAGTTCTTC.

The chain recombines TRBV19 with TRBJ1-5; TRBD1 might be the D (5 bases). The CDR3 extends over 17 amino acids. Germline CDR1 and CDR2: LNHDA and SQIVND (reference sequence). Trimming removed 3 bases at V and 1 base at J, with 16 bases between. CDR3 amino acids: CASSISGFSRSNQPQHF. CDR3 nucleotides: TGTGCCAGTAGTATTTCAGGGTTCTCCCGGAGCAATCAGCCCCAGCATTTT. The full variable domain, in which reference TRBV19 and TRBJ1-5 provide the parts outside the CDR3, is DGGITQSPKYLFRKEGQNVTLSCEQNLNHDAMYWYRQDPGQGLRLIYYSQIVNDFQKGDIAEGYSVSREKKESFPLTVTSAQKNPTAFYLCASSISGFSRSNQPQHFGDGTRLSIL.

CDR3 nucleotides: TGTGCCAGCAGCCCGCAAAGACTGGAAAGTAATGAAAAACTGTTTTTT. Encoded protein: CASSPQRLESNEKLFF. The chain uses TRBV7-6 and TRBJ1-4; no definite D call. The germline V gene encodes CDR1 SGHVS and CDR2 FNYEAQ. The V gene lost 5 bases and the J gene lost 4 bases, with 17 bases spanning the gap. CDR3 length equals 16 residues.

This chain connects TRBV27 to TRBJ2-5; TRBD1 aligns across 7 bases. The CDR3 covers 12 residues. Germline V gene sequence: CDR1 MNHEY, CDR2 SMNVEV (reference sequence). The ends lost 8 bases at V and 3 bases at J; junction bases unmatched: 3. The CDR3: CASGTGEETQYF. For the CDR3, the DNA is TGTGCCAGCGGAACAGGGGAAGAGACCCAGTACTTC.

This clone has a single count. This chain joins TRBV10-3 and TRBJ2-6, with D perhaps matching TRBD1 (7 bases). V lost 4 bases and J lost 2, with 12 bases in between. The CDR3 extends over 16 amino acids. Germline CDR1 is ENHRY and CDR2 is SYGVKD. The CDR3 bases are TGTGCCATCAGTGCCAGGGGGGCGGCTGGGGCCAACGTCCTGACTTTC. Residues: CAISARGAAGANVLTF.

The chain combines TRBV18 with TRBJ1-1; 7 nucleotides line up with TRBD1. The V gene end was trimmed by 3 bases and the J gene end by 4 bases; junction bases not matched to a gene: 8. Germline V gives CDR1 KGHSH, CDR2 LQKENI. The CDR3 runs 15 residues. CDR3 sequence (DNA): TGTGCCAGCTCACCCCAAAGGGGGCGGTCCACTGAAGCTTTCTTT. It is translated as CASSPQRGRSTEAFF. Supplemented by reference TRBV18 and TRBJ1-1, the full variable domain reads NAGVMQNPRHLVRRRGQEARLRCSPMKGHSHVYWYRQLPEEGLKFMVYLQKENIIDESGMPKERFSAEFPKEGPSILRIQQVVRGDSAAYFCASSPQRGRSTEAFFGQGTRLTVV.

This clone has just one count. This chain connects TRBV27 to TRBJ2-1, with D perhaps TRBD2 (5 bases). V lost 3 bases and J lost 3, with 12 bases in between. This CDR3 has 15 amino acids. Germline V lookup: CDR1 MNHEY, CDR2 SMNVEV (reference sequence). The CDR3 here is CASSFRGGVYNEQFF. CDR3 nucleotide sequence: TGTGCCAGCAGTTTCCGGGGTGGGGTCTACAATGAGCAGTTCTTC.

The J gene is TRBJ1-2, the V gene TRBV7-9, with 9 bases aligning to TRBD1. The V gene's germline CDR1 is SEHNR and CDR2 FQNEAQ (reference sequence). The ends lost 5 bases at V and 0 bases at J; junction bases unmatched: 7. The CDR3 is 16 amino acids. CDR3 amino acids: CASSPPGTGPNYGYTF. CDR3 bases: TGTGCCAGCAGCCCGCCCGGGACAGGGCCTAACTATGGCTACACCTTC.

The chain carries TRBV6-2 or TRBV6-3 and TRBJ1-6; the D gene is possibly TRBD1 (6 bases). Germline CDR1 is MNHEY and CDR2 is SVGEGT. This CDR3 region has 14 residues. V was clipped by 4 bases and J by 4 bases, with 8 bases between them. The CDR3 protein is CASSFGQYNSPLHF. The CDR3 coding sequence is TGTGCCAGCAGTTTCGGACAGTATAATTCACCCCTCCACTTT.

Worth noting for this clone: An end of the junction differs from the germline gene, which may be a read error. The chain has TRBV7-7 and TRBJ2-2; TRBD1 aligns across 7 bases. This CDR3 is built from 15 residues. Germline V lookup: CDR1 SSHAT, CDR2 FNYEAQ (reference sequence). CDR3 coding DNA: TGTGCTAGCAGCCCCCGGACAGGGAACACCGGGGAGCTGTTTTTT. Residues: CASSPRTGNTGELFF.

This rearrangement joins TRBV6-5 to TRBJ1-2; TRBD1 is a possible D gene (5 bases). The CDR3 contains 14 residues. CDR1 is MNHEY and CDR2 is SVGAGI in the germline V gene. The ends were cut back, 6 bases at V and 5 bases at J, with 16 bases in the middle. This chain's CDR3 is CASSQRDRLYGYTF. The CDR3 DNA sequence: TGTGCCAGCAGCCAAAGAGACAGATTATATGGCTACACCTTC.

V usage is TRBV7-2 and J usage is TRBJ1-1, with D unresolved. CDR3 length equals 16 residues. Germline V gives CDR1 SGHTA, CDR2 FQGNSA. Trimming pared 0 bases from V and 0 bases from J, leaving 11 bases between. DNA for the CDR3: TGTGCCAGCAGCTTAGCGTATAACAGAGTGAACACTGAAGCTTTCTTT. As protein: CASSLAYNRVNTEAFF.

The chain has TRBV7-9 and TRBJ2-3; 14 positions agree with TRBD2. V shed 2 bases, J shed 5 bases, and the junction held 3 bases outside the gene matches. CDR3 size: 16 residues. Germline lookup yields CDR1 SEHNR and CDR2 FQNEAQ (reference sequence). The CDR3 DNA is TGTGCCAGCAGCTTACGACTAGCGGGGGGGTTAGATACGCAGTATTTT. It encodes CASSLRLAGGLDTQYF.